This note documents a single TCR beta chain sequence. The antigen remains unidentified. TCR beta was sequenced from UMI-tagged 5' RACE libraries. TCRdb reworked the 5' RACE reads into one entry per CDR3 protein, no DNA. This sample's table has about 6,700 distinct CDR3 sequences. Enriched by negative magnetic separation, total CD8+ T cells were obtained. Duplicate 150,000-cell vials of sorted CD8+ T cells per subset supplied the RNA. The CDR3 runs to 14 residues. CDR1 is SGHRS and CDR2 is YFSETQ in the germline V gene. The sample belongs to a study of human CD8 memory T cell subsets. Study findings and constraints: Repertoires of stem-like memory and precursor exhausted T cells showed minimal mutual overlap.

The chain uses TRBV5-1 and TRBJ2-4; TCRdb's D call of TRBD1 is untestable without DNA. The source is a human donor in good health. The sequencing sample was made of CD8+ T cells from PBMCs. The CDR3 region is CASSDGTGKNIQYF.